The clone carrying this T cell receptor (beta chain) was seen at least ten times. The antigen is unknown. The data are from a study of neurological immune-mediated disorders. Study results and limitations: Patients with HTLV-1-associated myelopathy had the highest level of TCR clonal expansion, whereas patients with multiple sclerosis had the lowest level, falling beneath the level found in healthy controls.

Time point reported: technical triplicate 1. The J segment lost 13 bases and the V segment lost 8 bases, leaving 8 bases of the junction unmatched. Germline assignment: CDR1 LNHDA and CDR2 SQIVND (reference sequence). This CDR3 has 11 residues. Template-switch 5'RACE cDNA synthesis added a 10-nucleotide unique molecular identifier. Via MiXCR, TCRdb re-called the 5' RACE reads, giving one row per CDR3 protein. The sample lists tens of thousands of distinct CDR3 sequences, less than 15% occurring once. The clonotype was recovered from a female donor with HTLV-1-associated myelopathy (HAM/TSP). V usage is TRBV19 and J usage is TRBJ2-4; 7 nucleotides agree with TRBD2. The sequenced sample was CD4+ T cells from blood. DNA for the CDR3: TGTGCCAGTGGACTAACGGGAGGCCAGTACTTC. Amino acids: CASGLTGGQYF.